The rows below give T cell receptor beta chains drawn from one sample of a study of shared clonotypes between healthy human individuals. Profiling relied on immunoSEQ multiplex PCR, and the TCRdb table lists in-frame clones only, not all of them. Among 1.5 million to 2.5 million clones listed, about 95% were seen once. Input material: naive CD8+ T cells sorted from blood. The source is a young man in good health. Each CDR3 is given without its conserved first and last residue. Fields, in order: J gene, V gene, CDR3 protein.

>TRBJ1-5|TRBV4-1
ASSHPLGTGSQPQH
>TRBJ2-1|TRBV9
ASSVVASGGENEQF
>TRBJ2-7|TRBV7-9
ASSLKGLEQY
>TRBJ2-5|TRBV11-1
ASSSWTGSSQETQY
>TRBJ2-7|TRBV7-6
ASSLEVTYEQY
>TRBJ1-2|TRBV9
ASSDGGTNYGYT
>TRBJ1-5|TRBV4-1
ASSYQDGGNQPQH
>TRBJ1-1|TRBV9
ASSGSLPWAEAF
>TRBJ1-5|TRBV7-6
ASTEGPNQPQH
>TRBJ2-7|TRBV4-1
ASSQEGTGALPYEQY
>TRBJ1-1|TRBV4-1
ASSQLRSNTEAF
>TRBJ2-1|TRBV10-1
ASSESRSERGNEQF
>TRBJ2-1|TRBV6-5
ASNDPGSHEQF
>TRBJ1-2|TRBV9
ASSDSGGLNGYT
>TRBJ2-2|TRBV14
ASSPLAGESTGELF
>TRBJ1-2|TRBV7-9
ASASEGATDGYT
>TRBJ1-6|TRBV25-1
ASSEERASPLH
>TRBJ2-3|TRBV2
ASSEAWQEPSTDTQY
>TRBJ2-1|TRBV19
ASSLDGENEQF
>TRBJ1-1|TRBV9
ASSRTGTEAF
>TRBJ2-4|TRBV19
ASSIVGENIQY
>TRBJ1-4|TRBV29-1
SVDGGFNEKLF
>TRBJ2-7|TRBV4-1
ASSHAGRAGYEQY
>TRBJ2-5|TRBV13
ASSSYSRGVGGETQY
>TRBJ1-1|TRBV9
ASSDQTGKVTEAF
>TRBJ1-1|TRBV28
ASSFLLTENTEAF
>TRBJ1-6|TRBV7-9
ASSSRPGEDYNSPLH
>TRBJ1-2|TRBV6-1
ASSDLLPFYGYT
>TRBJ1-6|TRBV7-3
ASSVQGRDSPLH
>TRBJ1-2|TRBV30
AWTPRQGWGYGYT
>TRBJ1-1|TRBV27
ASSLWQNTEAF
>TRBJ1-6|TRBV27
ASSDRVSYNSPLH
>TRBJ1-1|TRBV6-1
ASSENFEQDDEAF
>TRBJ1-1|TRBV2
ASSESAEAF
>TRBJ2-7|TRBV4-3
ASSQDEEGETYEQY